These 18 T cell receptor beta chains originate from one sample sequenced in a study of T cell responses to AZD1222 COVID-19 vaccine. Repertoires were generated with immunoSEQ multiplex PCR, while TCRdb's copy carries only in-frame clones and drops some. The repertoire holds roughly 99,000 clones, 70% to 90% seen once, with roughly 5% in the top ten. Sequencing used peripheral blood, obtained 28 days after the second AZD1222 dose. These receptors came from an adult who received the AZD1222 COVID-19 vaccine.

V gene TRBV3-1 (or the pseudogene TRBV3-2) combines with J gene TRBJ1-2, with D perhaps TRBD1 (5 bases). V was pared by 4 bases and J by 2 bases, with 11 bases between. CDR1 is LGHDT, CDR2 YNNKEL, per germline (reference sequence). CDR3 length: 14 residues. CDR3 sequence (DNA): TGTGCCAGCAGCCCTGACACAGGAAACTATGGCTACACCTTC. This translates into CASSPDTGNYGYTF.

The V call is TRBV7-2, the J call TRBJ2-1; D is perhaps TRBD1 (7 bases). The V end lost 5 bases, the J end lost 5 bases, and 16 bases lay between the germline ends. The CDR3 extends over 15 amino acids. The germline V gene has CDR1 SGHTA and CDR2 FQGNSA. CDR3 nucleotides: TGTGCCAGCAGCAGACAGGGACTTCAGAACAATGAGCAGTTCTTC. It encodes CASSRQGLQNNEQFF. The complete variable domain, with remaining parts taken from reference TRBV7-2 and TRBJ2-1, reads GAGVSQSPSNKVTEKGKDVELRCDPISGHTALYWYRQSLGQGLEFLIYFQGNSAPDKSGLPSDRFSAERTGGSVSTLTIQRTQQEDSAVYLCASSRQGLQNNEQFFGPGTRLTVL.

The CDR3, as DNA: TGTGCCACCAGTGATGGGGGACAGGGGGGCAATCAGCCCCAGCATTTT. Protein sequence: CATSDGGQGGNQPQHF. The rearrangement uses TRBV24-1 and TRBJ1-5; 11 bases line up with TRBD1. The trim removed 3 bases at V and 2 bases at J, leaving 2 bases unmatched. The CDR3 has 16 residues. Germline V gene data show CDR1 as KGHDR and CDR2 as SFDVKD.

The J gene is TRBJ1-2, the V gene TRBV28, with a weak D call TRBD1 (5 bases). Germline-derived CDR1 and CDR2 are MDHEN and SYDVKM. The CDR3 runs to 16 residues. V dropped 5 bases and J dropped 1 base, with 17 bases sitting between them. The CDR3 region has the DNA TGTGCCAGCAGTCCCCGGACATCCGCCGGTAACTATGGCTACACCTTC. This sequence encodes CASSPRTSAGNYGYTF.

The chain couples TRBV27 to TRBJ1-1; 8 nucleotides agree with TRBD1. The CDR3 totals 16 residues. From germline, CDR1 is MNHEY and CDR2 SMNVEV (reference sequence). Unmatched junction bases numbered 9, after V lost 5 bases and J lost 1 base. The CDR3 nucleotides are TGTGCCAGCAGTCCCGACAGGGGTTGGGCGAACACTGAAGCTTTCTTT. Amino acid sequence: CASSPDRGWANTEAFF.

The chain is built from TRBV7-2 and TRBJ1-2, with D possibly matching TRBD1 (5 bases). Trimming removed 1 base at V and 0 bases at J, with 15 bases between. Per germline, CDR1 SGHTA and CDR2 FQGNSA. This CDR3 is 17 amino acids long. CDR3 sequence: CASSLVGSGAANYGYTF. The CDR3 DNA sequence: TGTGCCAGCAGCTTAGTTGGATCCGGGGCGGCTAACTATGGCTACACCTTC.

The chain joins TRBV5-1 to TRBJ1-4; D unresolved. The CDR3 spans 14 residues. Trimming left V 5 bases short and J 0 bases short, with 8 bases between. Germline V lookup: CDR1 SGHRS, CDR2 YFSETQ. As DNA, the CDR3 is TGCGCCAGCAGGAACGGTGCAACTAATGAAAAACTGTTTTTT. It translates to CASRNGATNEKLFF. Together with reference TRBV5-1 and TRBJ1-4, the CDR3 gives the full variable domain: KAGVTQTPRYLIKTRGQQVTLSCSPISGHRSVSWYQQTPGQGLQFLFEYFSETQRNKGNFPGRFSGRQFSNSRSEMNVSTLELGDSALYLCASRNGATNEKLFFGSGTQLSVL.

The chain uses TRBV3-1 (or the pseudogene TRBV3-2) and TRBJ1-3; D is uncertain. The CDR3 is 12 residues long. V was trimmed by 0 bases and J by 5 bases, leaving 2 bases between them. CDR1 is LGHDT and CDR2 is YNNKEL in the germline V gene (reference sequence). CDR3 DNA sequence: TGTGCCAGCAGCCAAGAGAGAAACACCATATATTTT. Protein product: CASSQERNTIYF.

The J gene is TRBJ2-7, the V gene TRBV2; D is unresolved. Trimming removed 8 bases at V and 2 bases at J, with 4 bases between. The CDR3 has 10 residues. Germline V gene sequence: CDR1 SNHLY, CDR2 FYNNEI. CDR3 nucleotide sequence: TGTGCCAGCGGACCCTACGAGCAGTACTTC. It specifies CASGPYEQYF.

This rearrangement joins TRBV6-2 or TRBV6-3 to TRBJ2-7, with TRBD1 as a possible D gene (6 bases). CDR1 is MNHEY and CDR2 is SVGEGT in the germline V gene. V was shortened by 4 bases and J by 2 bases, with 18 bases between the two germline ends. The CDR3 has 16 residues. The CDR3 nucleotides are TGTGCCAGCAGTTCATCCGGACAGTTTTCTCCCTACGAGCAGTACTTC. Protein sequence: CASSSSGQFSPYEQYF.

The CDR3 region is CASLHSGTADYEQYF. The CDR3 nucleotides are TGTGCCAGCCTCCACTCAGGGACAGCGGACTACGAGCAGTACTTC. The chain joins TRBV6-5 to TRBJ2-7; 7 bases align to TRBD1. In germline, CDR1 is MNHEY, CDR2 SVGAGI. The ends lost 8 bases at V and 3 bases at J; junction bases unmatched: 13. This CDR3 is 15 amino acids long.

This clone was picked up a small number of times. The gene calls are TRBV7-9 and TRBJ1-3; 8 nucleotides align to TRBD1. Germline CDR1 SEHNR, CDR2 FQNEAQ (reference sequence). CDR3 length equals 17 residues. The V segment lost 5 bases and the J segment 2 bases; nucleotides outside the gene matches: 11. For the CDR3, the DNA is TGTGCCAGCAGCCAGGGGGCAGGGGGATTGGCTGGAAACACCATATATTTT. Residues: CASSQGAGGLAGNTIYF.

This clone occurred once. The V call is TRBV6-5, the J call TRBJ2-1; 10 bases line up with TRBD1. There are 15 residues in the CDR3. Germline CDR1 MNHEY, CDR2 SVGAGI. Germline trimming cut 5 bases from V and 7 bases from J; bases unmatched to any gene: 8. The CDR3 sequence: CASSTGTGVRNEQFF. CDR3 DNA sequence: TGTGCCAGCAGTACAGGGACAGGGGTAAGGAATGAGCAGTTCTTC.

This clone was counted only a few times. The J gene is TRBJ2-3, the V gene TRBV27; 8 bases align to TRBD2. J was trimmed by 0 bases and V by 6 bases; bases with no gene match: 2. Per the germline V gene, CDR1 is MNHEY and CDR2 is SMNVEV (reference sequence). The CDR3 consists of 14 residues. The CDR3: CASSGLASTDTQYF. CDR3 bases: TGTGCCAGCAGCGGACTAGCTAGCACAGATACGCAGTATTTT.

This sequence joins TRBV5-1 and TRBJ2-7; tentative D call: TRBD2 (6 bases). Looked up from germline, CDR1 is SGHRS and CDR2 is YFSETQ. The CDR3 is 14 residues long. Trimming shortened V by 0 bases and J by 5 bases, and 12 bases separated the two germline ends. CDR3 loop: CASSLGVSGDEQYF. CDR3 in DNA: TGCGCCAGCAGCTTGGGCGTTTCGGGGGACGAGCAGTACTTC.

This chain joins TRBV9 and TRBJ1-5; weak D call: TRBD1 (5 bases). V lost 0 bases to trimming and J lost 5 bases, with 9 bases between them. The CDR3 totals 14 residues. In germline, CDR1 is SGDLS, CDR2 YYNGEE. Here the CDR3 reads CASSVDWGYQPQHF. The CDR3, as DNA: TGTGCCAGCAGCGTAGATTGGGGGTATCAGCCCCAGCATTTT. The full variable domain, in which reference TRBV9 and TRBJ1-5 provide the parts outside the CDR3, is DSGVTQTPKHLITATGQRVTLRCSPRSGDLSVYWYQQSLDQGLQFLIQYYNGEERAKGNILERFSAQQFPDLHSELNLSSLELGDSALYFCASSVDWGYQPQHFGDGTRLSIL.

This clone has just one count. CDR3 sequence reads: CASSVGPDSGNTIYF. The CDR3, as DNA: TGTGCCAGCAGCGTAGGCCCGGACTCTGGAAACACCATATATTTT. V gene TRBV9 combines with J gene TRBJ1-3, with D unresolved. CDR3 length: 15 amino acids. Germline V gene data show CDR1 as SGDLS and CDR2 as YYNGEE. V shed 0 bases and J shed 0 bases, with 7 bases lying between them.

The V and J genes are TRBV12-3 or TRBV12-4 and TRBJ1-2, with TRBD1 as a possible D gene (6 bases). This CDR3 is built from 13 residues. Trimming left V 5 bases short and J 2 bases short, with 9 bases between. This CDR3 is CASSDRKNYGYTF. CDR3 bases: TGTGCCAGCAGTGACAGGAAGAACTATGGCTACACCTTC.